The present entry profiles one T cell receptor (beta chain) with its context. This clone's antigen is unknown. With a much larger clone just one base away, this may be a read error. This entry belongs to a study of tumor-infiltrating lymphocytes in primary liver carcinoma (dated by TCRdb to 2016 to 2017). For the study in its entirety: Four or five patients with histopathologically diagnosed primary liver carcinoma underwent surgical resection in China between late 2015 and March 2016. Of the five patients (three men and two women, aged 30 to 69 years), four had hepatocellular carcinoma and one had combined HCC and intrahepatic cholangiocarcinoma. The tumors of the five patients were staged as T1-T3 N0M0, with maximum diameters ranging from roughly 4.2 to 10 cm. Each sample produced about 3.65 to 7.5 million productive TCRbeta reads, and read depth showed no significant difference between tissue types. Across five regions of each liver tumor, along with adjacent normal tissue and blood, the study brought together TCRbeta repertoire sequencing, expression microarrays and whole-exome sequencing. A total of approximately 35 specimens from 5 patients underwent TCRbeta repertoire sequencing, comprising some 25 tumor regions, 5 adjacent noncancerous liver tissues and 5 peripheral blood samples. Reproducibility between technical replicate repertoires was high, with correlation coefficients above 0.95 and mean shared-clone rates around 0.88. The study at large found these results: With just a few patients in the study, the authors point out that the findings should be validated in a larger study. A significantly larger repertoire fraction was made up by the top 250 clones in tumors than in blood (p = 0.039). Bulk unsorted samples precluded comparing CD4+ and CD8+ T cell repertoires. Pairs of tumor regions showed greater repertoire overlap (mean around 36%) than tumor-adjacent pairs (about 17%) or tumor-blood pairs (approximately 15%), which is consistent with antigen-driven expansion. Because only the TCR beta chain was sequenced and unpaired alpha chains were not captured, true repertoire diversity is likely underestimated.

CDR1 and CDR2 were assigned from the germline V gene as SGHVS and FQNEAQ. Counted from cysteine to phenylalanine, this CDR3 has 15 amino acids. Only CDR3 DNA is held: 45 bases, read in frame from base 1. Using a constant-region primer and ProtoScript II reverse transcriptase, TCRbeta-specific cDNA was reverse-transcribed from about 460 ng total RNA. Construction of the TCRbeta libraries relied on three nested rounds of multiplex PCR, following a slightly modified ARM-PCR procedure. Each of the first two PCR rounds ran for nine to eleven cycles and used multiplex TRBV1-TRBV30 forward primers together with a Cbeta reverse primer. Sample barcodes and Illumina adapters were added in a final 25-cycle PCR using Deep VentR polymerase. Before sequencing, amplicons between 200 and 500 bp were purified from gel using a QIAquick gel extraction kit. An Illumina HiSeq 2500 was used to sequence the TCRbeta amplicons with 250-bp paired-end reads. As for how the authors treated the data: Reads were quality-trimmed with Trimmomatic v0.33, and paired reads were merged with FLASH v1.2.11 to recover full CDR3 sequences. MiGEC v1.2.1b assigned V, D and J germline segments to the rearranged TCRbeta sequences. Clonotype statistics, along with Shannon-Wiener diversity indices, were calculated using VDJtools v1.0.0. To reduce sampling bias, subsequent analyses other than the diversity analysis used only the 250 most abundant clonotypes in each sample. TCRdb took the public reads, trimmed them with fastp at Q25, ran MiXCR for clone calling and kept in-frame beta chains. Entries that share a CDR3 protein sequence are merged under the most common genes and DNA. TCRdb's processing, not the study's, gives the V and J calls here. This sample is represented by about 320,000 distinct CDR3 sequences; 50% to 70% of them were singletons. Together, the top ten hold roughly 9% of the sample.

RNA from unsorted whole blood was extracted with TRIzol reagent, and germline DNA was obtained with the DNeasy Blood & Tissue kit. Chronic HBV infection was present in the patients, and the patients were treatment-naive at sampling. Before surgery, 3 to 5 milliliters of peripheral blood were collected into K2EDTA tubes. The clonotype comes from a man in his forties or fifties with primary liver carcinoma and hepatitis B virus infection. The V gene is TRBV7-8 and the J gene is TRBJ1-4, and 7 junction bases match TRBD1. The specimen was peripheral blood. The nucleotides read TGTGCCAGCAGCTTAAAACAGGGGACTAATGAAAGACTGTTTTTT. Its protein product is CASSLKQGTNERLFF.